What follows are 31 T cell receptor beta chains derived from one specimen sequenced in a study of blood T cell repertoires in COVID-19. The method was immunoSEQ multiplex PCR; TCRdb's version includes in-frame clones alone and lacks a portion of them. The sample gives roughly 100,000 clones, approximately 80% of which show up once; 9.8% is in the top ten. Sample: peripheral blood. Receptors originate from a man in his 60s with active or convalescent COVID-19.

V and J are TRBV28 and TRBJ2-1; D possibly corresponds to TRBD2 (6 bases). The V end lost 7 bases, the J end lost 10 bases, and 17 bases lay between the germline ends. The CDR3 loop spans 13 amino acids. Germline lookup yields CDR1 MDHEN and CDR2 SYDVKM. Here the CDR3 reads CASIKRPGDEQFF. CDR3 DNA sequence: TGTGCCAGCATCAAACGCCCGGGAGACGAGCAGTTCTTC.

V usage is TRBV27 and J usage is TRBJ1-5; D might be TRBD1 (5 bases). The CDR3 sequence is 14 residues long. Germline assignment: CDR1 MNHEY and CDR2 SMNVEV (reference sequence). V was trimmed by 4 bases and J by 4 bases, leaving 11 bases between them. CDR3 region: CASSSRQRNQPQHF. The CDR3, as DNA: TGTGCCAGCAGTTCCCGACAGAGGAATCAGCCCCAGCATTTT.

The rearrangement links TRBV5-1 to TRBJ2-2; 8 bases line up with TRBD1. The CDR3 has 14 amino acids. The germline V gene encodes CDR1 SGHRS and CDR2 YFSETQ. V lost 4 bases, J lost 7 bases, and 6 bases stayed unmatched. The CDR3 DNA reads as TGCGCCAGCAGCCGCAGGGGACAGGACGGGGAGCTGTTTTTT. Translated: CASSRRGQDGELFF.

V and J are TRBV5-5 and TRBJ2-2; no clear D gene. The CDR3 consists of 14 residues. Germline V lookup: CDR1 SGHKS, CDR2 YYEKEE (reference sequence). V lost 5 bases to trimming and J lost 1 base, with 9 bases between them. CDR3 in DNA: TGTGCCAGCAGGTGGAGTGGGAACACCGGGGAGCTGTTTTTT. Its protein is CASRWSGNTGELFF.

The J gene is TRBJ1-5, the V gene TRBV7-2; 11 bases map to TRBD1. This CDR3 is 16 amino acids long. Unmatched junction bases numbered 5, after V lost 5 bases and J lost 2 bases. Per germline, CDR1 SGHTA and CDR2 FQGNSA. The CDR3 DNA sequence: TGTGCCAGCAGCCTAGGGACAGGGGGAGGCAATCAGCCCCAGCATTTT. This encodes CASSLGTGGGNQPQHF.

This clone is a singleton in its sample. At the DNA level, this CDR3 is encoded by other sequences in the same sample as well. The chain links TRBV11-2 to TRBJ1-2; D is uncertain. The germline V gene has CDR1 SGHAT and CDR2 FQNNGV. CDR3 length: 14 residues. The V and J ends lost 1 base and 2 bases respectively, with 8 bases between them. The CDR3 loop reads CASSLVPGNYGYTF. The CDR3 nucleotides are TGTGCCAGCAGCTTAGTACCGGGGAACTATGGCTACACCTTC.

The chain has TRBV7-2 and TRBJ1-2, with D possibly being TRBD1 (5 bases). CDR1 and CDR2 (germline): SGHTA, FQGNSA. This CDR3 is 15 amino acids long. Trimming left V 0 bases short and J 6 bases short, with 14 bases between. The CDR3 DNA reads as TGTGCCAGCAGCTTAGCCCCCCCTAGGGGCAATGGCTACACCTTC. Amino acid sequence: CASSLAPPRGNGYTF. Together with reference TRBV7-2 and TRBJ1-2, the CDR3 gives the full variable domain: GAGVSQSPSNKVTEKGKDVELRCDPISGHTALYWYRQSLGQGLEFLIYFQGNSAPDKSGLPSDRFSAERTGGSVSTLTIQRTQQEDSAVYLCASSLAPPRGNGYTFGSGTRLTVV.

The V gene is TRBV5-1, the J gene TRBJ1-6; D gene unclear. Looked up from germline, CDR1 is SGHRS and CDR2 is YFSETQ. V lost 4 bases and J 0 bases, leaving 14 bases between the germline ends. CDR3 length: 17 residues. The CDR3 bases are TGCGCCAGCAGCCCTTCGGCCGGGGACTCCTATAATTCACCCCTCCACTTT. This codes for CASSPSAGDSYNSPLHF.

This chain joins TRBV7-2 and TRBJ2-7; 12 bases are shared with TRBD2. Germline trimming cut 1 base from V and 3 bases from J; bases unmatched to any gene: 10. Looked up from germline, CDR1 is SGHTA and CDR2 is FQGNSA. The CDR3 is 18 amino acids. CDR3 in DNA: TGTGCCAGCAGCTTAGAAGGGGGGACTAGCGGGTTAGGCTACGAGCAGTACGTC. It translates to CASSLEGGTSGLGYEQYV.

This clone occurred a few times. V and J are TRBV7-8 and TRBJ1-1, with a tentative D call TRBD1 (5 bases). The CDR3 sequence is 15 residues long. Between the trimmed V and J ends, which lost 6 bases and 6 bases, there was a span of 20 bases. Germline V gene data show CDR1 as SGHVS and CDR2 as FQNEAQ. The CDR3 DNA follows: TGTGCCAGCAGTCCCCCCCGGGGAGGGGAGGCTGAAGCTTTCTTT. This encodes CASSPPRGGEAEAFF.

This chain links TRBV7-8 with TRBJ2-5; tentative D call: TRBD2 (5 bases). Between the trimmed V and J ends, which lost 5 bases and 5 bases, there was a span of 15 bases. This CDR3 comprises 14 residues. Germline V lookup: CDR1 SGHVS, CDR2 FQNEAQ. Written as DNA, the CDR3 is TGTGCCAGCAGCCGAGGGCTAGTTTTTGAGACCCAGTACTTC. This translates into CASSRGLVFETQYF.

V gene TRBV5-1 combines with J gene TRBJ2-1; 9 bases line up with TRBD2. The length of the CDR3 is 15 residues. Trimming at V came to 1 base and at J to 2 bases, leaving 1 base not matched to a gene. Germline V gene data show CDR1 as SGHRS and CDR2 as YFSETQ. CDR3 sequence: CASSLSSGAYNEQFF. In DNA form, the CDR3 reads TGCGCCAGCAGCTTGTCTAGCGGGGCCTACAATGAGCAGTTCTTC.

The V and J genes are TRBV7-2 and TRBJ1-4; TRBD1 agrees at 7 bases. Unmatched junction bases numbered 5, after V lost 3 bases and J lost 4 bases. The CDR3 contains 15 residues. Per the germline V gene, CDR1 is SGHTA and CDR2 is FQGNSA. In DNA form, the CDR3 reads TGTGCCAGCAGCTTCACAGGGGCCATTAATGAAAAACTGTTTTTT. Its protein product is CASSFTGAINEKLFF.

This chain uses TRBV9 with TRBJ2-1; 12 bases map to TRBD2. The length of the CDR3 is 15 residues. The V segment lost 3 bases and the J segment 9 bases; nucleotides outside the gene matches: 7. CDR1 and CDR2 (germline): SGDLS, YYNGEE. The CDR3 nucleotides read TGTGCCAGCAGCGCCCGGACTAGCGGGAAGGCTGAGCAGTTCTTC. Translated: CASSARTSGKAEQFF.

There are a few counts of this clone. This chain uses TRBV25-1 with TRBJ2-1; TRBD1 matches 10 bases. The V gene's germline CDR1 is MGHDK and CDR2 SYGVNS. CDR3 length equals 15 residues. The V segment lost 8 bases and the J segment 5 bases; nucleotides outside the gene matches: 9. This chain's CDR3 is CASGDRGHINNEQFF. In DNA, the CDR3 is TGTGCCAGCGGGGACAGGGGTCATATTAACAATGAGCAGTTCTTC. Based on the CDR3 plus reference TRBV25-1 and TRBJ2-1, the full variable domain is EADIYQTPRYLVIGTGKKITLECSQTMGHDKMYWYQQDPGMELHLIHYSYGVNSTEKGDLSSESTVSRIRTEHFPLTLESARPSHTSQYLCASGDRGHINNEQFFGPGTRLTVL.

In its sample, this clone was seen once. The chain combines TRBV30 with TRBJ1-4, with 7 nucleotides matching TRBD1. Germline CDR1 reads GTSNPN; CDR2 reads SVGIG (reference sequence). J gave up 5 bases and V 0 bases, and 12 bases lay outside the gene matches. The CDR3 extends over 17 amino acids. CDR3 in amino acids: CAWSVRRTGLLNEKLFF. The CDR3 DNA follows: TGTGCCTGGAGTGTACGAAGGACAGGTCTCTTGAATGAAAAACTGTTTTTT.

The rearrangement links TRBV19 to TRBJ2-7, with D maybe TRBD1 (5 bases). The ends were cut back, 3 bases at V and 5 bases at J, with 14 bases in the middle. Germline assignment: CDR1 LNHDA and CDR2 SQIVND (reference sequence). The CDR3 spans 14 residues. The CDR3 coding sequence is TGTGCCAGTAGTATGGGGCATCTCGGGCACGAGCAGTACTTC. This gives the protein CASSMGHLGHEQYF.

The V gene is TRBV27, the J gene TRBJ1-6, with D possibly matching TRBD1 (5 bases). The V end was cut by 5 bases, the J end by 9 bases, with 14 bases between. There are 14 residues in the CDR3. The germline V gene has CDR1 MNHEY and CDR2 SMNVEV (reference sequence). CDR3 coding DNA: TGTGCCAGCAGTGGGACCTTCGGGAGTTCACCCCTCCACTTT. Its protein product is CASSGTFGSSPLHF.

The chain combines TRBV5-4 with TRBJ2-5; D gene unclear. Germline V gives CDR1 SGHNT, CDR2 YYREEE (reference sequence). The V gene lost 1 base and the J gene lost 2 bases, with 9 bases spanning the gap. There are 14 residues in the CDR3. CDR3 protein: CASSLKQLQETQYF. The CDR3 DNA is TGTGCCAGCAGCTTGAAACAGCTACAAGAGACCCAGTACTTC.

V gene TRBV27 combines with J gene TRBJ1-1, with 9 bases that match TRBD1. This CDR3 is built from 15 residues. Germline lookup yields CDR1 MNHEY and CDR2 SMNVEV (reference sequence). The J segment lost 0 bases and the V segment lost 6 bases, leaving 5 bases of the junction unmatched. The CDR3 nucleotides are TGTGCCAGCAGGCTGGGACAGGGCTTGAACACTGAAGCTTTCTTT. It translates to CASRLGQGLNTEAFF.

V usage is TRBV7-2 and J usage is TRBJ2-4; perhaps TRBD1 as D (7 bases). Germline CDR1 reads SGHTA; CDR2 reads FQGNSA. The CDR3 runs 14 residues. V lost 5 bases to trimming and J lost 4 bases, with 12 bases between them. This CDR3 reads CASSPSGGKNIQYF. Here the CDR3 DNA reads TGTGCCAGCAGCCCGTCAGGGGGGAAAAACATTCAGTACTTC.

The chain uses TRBV5-4 and TRBJ2-1; 10 nucleotides agree with TRBD2. This CDR3 is 14 amino acids long. After removal of 5 bases from V and 10 bases from J, the junction contained 9 bases not matched to a gene. The germline V gene encodes CDR1 SGHNT and CDR2 YYREEE (reference sequence). DNA for the CDR3: TGTGCCAGCAGAGTTACTAGCGGGATAGGAGAGCAGTTCTTC. Its protein is CASRVTSGIGEQFF.

The chain is built from TRBV7-2 and TRBJ2-1, with a possible D match to TRBD1 (5 bases). Germline loops: CDR1 SGHTA, CDR2 FQGNSA. Deletions cut 5 bases from V and 4 bases from J, with 15 bases between. This CDR3 has 15 amino acids. The CDR3 DNA follows: TGTGCCAGCAGCCCTGGGGCTACCGGGTACAATGAGCAGTTCTTC. Its translation: CASSPGATGYNEQFF.

The chain is built from TRBV4-1 and TRBJ2-1; 8 bases line up with TRBD2. Trimming at V came to 2 bases and at J to 14 bases, leaving 11 bases not matched to a gene. The germline V gene encodes CDR1 MGHRA and CDR2 YSYEKL. The CDR3 sequence is 14 residues long. CDR3 DNA: TGCGCCAGCAGCCAACGAGCCAGCGGGAGCGAAAAGTTCTTC. Amino acids: CASSQRASGSEKFF.

The V and J genes are TRBV11-2 and TRBJ2-1, with a tentative D call TRBD2 (7 bases). The CDR3 is made up of 14 amino acids. Trimming stripped 5 bases from V and 10 bases from J, with 18 bases between. The germline CDR1 and CDR2 sequences are SGHAT and FQNNGV. The CDR3 nucleotides read TGTGCCAGCAGCATCACAGGGAAAGCGGGAGAGCAGTTCTTC. Its protein product is CASSITGKAGEQFF.

The chain has TRBV4-1 and TRBJ2-2; 11 bases fit TRBD2. V lost 5 bases, J lost 4 bases, and 6 bases stayed unmatched. From germline, CDR1 is MGHRA and CDR2 YSYEKL. The CDR3 is 16 amino acids. This CDR3 reads CASSNSGRAFTGELFF. The CDR3 DNA reads TGCGCCAGCAGCAATAGCGGGAGGGCCTTCACCGGGGAGCTGTTTTTT.

The chain employs TRBV21-1 and TRBJ2-2; no DNA check was done on the table's D call, TRBD1. TRBV21-1 is deemed a pseudogene. This CDR3 has 15 residues. This chain's CDR3 is CASSNRQGYTGELFF. CDR3 in DNA: TGTGCCAGCAGCAATCGACAGGGTTACACCGGGGAGCTGTTTTTT.

The V gene is TRBV6-5, the J gene TRBJ2-5; D not certain. The germline V and J ends were trimmed by 5 bases and 1 base, with 11 bases remaining between them. Germline values: CDR1 MNHEY, CDR2 SVGAGI. The CDR3 length is 14 residues. CDR3 bases: TGTGCCAGCAGTCACGGAACTACCCAAGAGACCCAGTACTTC. Its protein product is CASSHGTTQETQYF.

J is TRBJ1-5 and V is TRBV27, with D perhaps matching TRBD1 (5 bases). CDR3 length equals 14 residues. The germline CDR1 and CDR2 sequences are MNHEY and SMNVEV (reference sequence). Trimming stripped 3 bases from V and 8 bases from J, with 14 bases between. The CDR3, as DNA: TGTGCCAGCAGTTTCCTCGAAGGGGAAGAGCCCCAGCATTTT. This encodes CASSFLEGEEPQHF.

J is TRBJ2-1 and V is TRBV27; TRBD1 is a possible D gene (5 bases). Trimming pared 6 bases from V and 10 bases from J, leaving 22 bases between. The germline gives CDR1 MNHEY, CDR2 SMNVEV (reference sequence). This CDR3 is built from 15 residues. The CDR3 loop is CASSRQSLGAMEQFF. The CDR3 DNA reads as TGTGCCAGCAGCCGACAGAGCCTCGGAGCTATGGAGCAGTTCTTC.

CDR3: CATSRDRGDLNTEAFF. The CDR3 DNA sequence: TGTGCCACCAGCAGAGATCGCGGGGATCTGAACACTGAAGCTTTCTTT. The chain employs TRBV15 and TRBJ1-1; D uncertain. The ends were cut back, 0 bases at V and 0 bases at J, with 11 bases in the middle. Germline V CDR1 and CDR2: LNHNV, YYDKDF (reference sequence). The CDR3 runs to 16 residues.